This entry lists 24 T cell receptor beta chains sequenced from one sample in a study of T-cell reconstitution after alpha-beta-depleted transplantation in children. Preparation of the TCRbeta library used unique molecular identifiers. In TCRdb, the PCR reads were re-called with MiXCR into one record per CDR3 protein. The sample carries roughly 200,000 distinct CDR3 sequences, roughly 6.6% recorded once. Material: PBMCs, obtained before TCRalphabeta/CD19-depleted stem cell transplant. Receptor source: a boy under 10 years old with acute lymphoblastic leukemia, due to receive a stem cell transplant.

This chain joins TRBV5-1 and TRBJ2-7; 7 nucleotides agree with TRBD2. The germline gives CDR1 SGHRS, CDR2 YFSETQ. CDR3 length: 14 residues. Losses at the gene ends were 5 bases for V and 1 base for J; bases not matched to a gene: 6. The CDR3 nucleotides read TGCGCCAGCAGAATGGGCGGGGGTTCCTACGAGCAGTACTTC. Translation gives CASRMGGGSYEQYF.

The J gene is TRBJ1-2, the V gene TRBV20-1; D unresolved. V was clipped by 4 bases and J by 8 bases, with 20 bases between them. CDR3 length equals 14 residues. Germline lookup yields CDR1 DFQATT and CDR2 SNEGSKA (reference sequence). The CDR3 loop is CSAIPPVSIGGYTF. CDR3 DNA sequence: TGCAGTGCTATACCGCCCGTCTCAATTGGAGGCTACACCTTC.

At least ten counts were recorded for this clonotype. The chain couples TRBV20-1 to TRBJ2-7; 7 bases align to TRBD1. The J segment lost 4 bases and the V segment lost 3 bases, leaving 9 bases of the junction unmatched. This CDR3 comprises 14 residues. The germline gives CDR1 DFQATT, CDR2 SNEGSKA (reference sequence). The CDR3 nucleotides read TGCAGTGCTAGGGAACAGGGGCTTCCGTACGAGCAGTACTTC. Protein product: CSAREQGLPYEQYF.

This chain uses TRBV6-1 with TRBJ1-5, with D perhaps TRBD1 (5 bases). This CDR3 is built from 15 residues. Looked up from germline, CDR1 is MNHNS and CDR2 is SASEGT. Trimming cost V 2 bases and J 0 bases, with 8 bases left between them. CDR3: CASSEPRVSNQPQHF. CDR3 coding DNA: TGTGCCAGCAGTGAACCCAGGGTTAGCAATCAGCCCCAGCATTTT.

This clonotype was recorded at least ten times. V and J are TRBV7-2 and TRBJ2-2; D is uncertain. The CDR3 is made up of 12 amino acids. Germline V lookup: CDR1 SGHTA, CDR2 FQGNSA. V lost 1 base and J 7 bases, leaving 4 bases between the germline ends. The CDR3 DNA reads TGTGCCAGCAGCTTAGTATTCGGGGAGCTGTTTTTT. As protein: CASSLVFGELFF.

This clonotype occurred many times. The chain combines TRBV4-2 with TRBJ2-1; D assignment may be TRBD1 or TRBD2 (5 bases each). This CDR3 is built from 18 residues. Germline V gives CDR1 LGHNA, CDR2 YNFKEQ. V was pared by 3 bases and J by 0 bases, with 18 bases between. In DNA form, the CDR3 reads TGTGCCAGCAGCCAGCTAGCACAATGGGGGAACTCCTACAATGAGCAGTTCTTC. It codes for CASSQLAQWGNSYNEQFF.

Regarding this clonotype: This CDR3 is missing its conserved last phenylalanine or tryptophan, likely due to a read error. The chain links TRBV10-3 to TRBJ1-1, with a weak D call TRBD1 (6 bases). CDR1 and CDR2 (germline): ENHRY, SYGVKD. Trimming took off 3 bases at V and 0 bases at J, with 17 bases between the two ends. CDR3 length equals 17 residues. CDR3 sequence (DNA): TGTGCCATCAGTGATTCTTACAGGGCGAGGGTGAACACTGAAGCTTTCCTT. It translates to CAISDSYRARVNTEAFL.

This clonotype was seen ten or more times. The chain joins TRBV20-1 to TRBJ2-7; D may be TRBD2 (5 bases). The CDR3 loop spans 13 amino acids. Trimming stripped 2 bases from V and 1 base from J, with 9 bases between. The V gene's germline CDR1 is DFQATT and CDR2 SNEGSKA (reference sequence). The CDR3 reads CSARLAKSYEQYF. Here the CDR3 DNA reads TGCAGTGCTAGACTAGCTAAATCCTACGAGCAGTACTTC.

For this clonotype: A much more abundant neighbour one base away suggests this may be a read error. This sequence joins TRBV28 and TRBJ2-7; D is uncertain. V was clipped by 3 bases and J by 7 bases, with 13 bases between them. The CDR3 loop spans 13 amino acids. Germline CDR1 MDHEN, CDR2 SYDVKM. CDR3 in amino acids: CASSLDGGSEQYV. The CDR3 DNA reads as TGTGCCAGCAGTTTGGACGGTGGTTCTGAGCAGTACGTC.

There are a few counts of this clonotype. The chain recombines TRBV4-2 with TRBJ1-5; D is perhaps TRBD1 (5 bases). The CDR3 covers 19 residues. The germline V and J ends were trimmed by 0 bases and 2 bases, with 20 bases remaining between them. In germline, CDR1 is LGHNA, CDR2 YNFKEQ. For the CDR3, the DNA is TGTGCCAGCAGCCAAGATGGTGGGGCAGGGATCGGGGGCAATCAGCCCCAGCATTTT. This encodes CASSQDGGAGIGGNQPQHF.

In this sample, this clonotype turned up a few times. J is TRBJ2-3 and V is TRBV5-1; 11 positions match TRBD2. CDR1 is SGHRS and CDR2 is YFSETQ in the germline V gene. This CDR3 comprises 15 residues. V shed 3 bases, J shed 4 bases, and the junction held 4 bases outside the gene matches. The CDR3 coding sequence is TGCGCCAGCAGCTCCGGGACTAGCGGACCAGATACGCAGTATTTT. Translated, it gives CASSSGTSGPDTQYF.

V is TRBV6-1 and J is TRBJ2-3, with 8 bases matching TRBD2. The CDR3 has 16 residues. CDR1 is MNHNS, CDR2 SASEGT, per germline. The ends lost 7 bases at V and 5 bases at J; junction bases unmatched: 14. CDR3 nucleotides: TGTGCCAGCACCCAAAGCGGGGGCGGTTCGCGAGATACGCAGTATTTT. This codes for CASTQSGGGSRDTQYF.

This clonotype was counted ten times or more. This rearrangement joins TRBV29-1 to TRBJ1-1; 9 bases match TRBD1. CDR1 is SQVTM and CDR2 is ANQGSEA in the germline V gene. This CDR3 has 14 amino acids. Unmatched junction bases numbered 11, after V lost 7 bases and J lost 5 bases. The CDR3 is CSATPDRGWTEAFF. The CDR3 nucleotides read TGCAGCGCTACCCCGGACAGGGGTTGGACTGAAGCTTTCTTT. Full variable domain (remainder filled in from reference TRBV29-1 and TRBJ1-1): SAVISQKPSRDICQRGTSLTIQCQVDSQVTMMFWYRQQPGQSLTLIATANQGSEATYESGFVIDKFPISRPNLTFSTLTVSNMSPEDSSIYLCSATPDRGWTEAFFGQGTRLTVV.

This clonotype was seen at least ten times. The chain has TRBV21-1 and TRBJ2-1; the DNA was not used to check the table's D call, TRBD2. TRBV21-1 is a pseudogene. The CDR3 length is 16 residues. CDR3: CASSTRVSGVYNEQFF. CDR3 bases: TGTGCCAGCAGCACCCGGGTTAGCGGGGTATACAATGAGCAGTTCTTC.

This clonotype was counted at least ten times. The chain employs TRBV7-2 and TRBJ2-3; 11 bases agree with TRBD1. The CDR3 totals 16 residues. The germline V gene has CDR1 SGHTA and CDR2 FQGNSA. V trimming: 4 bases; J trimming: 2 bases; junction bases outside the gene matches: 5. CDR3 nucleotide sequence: TGTGCCAGCAGCTCCGGGACAGGGGGTAACACAGATACGCAGTATTTT. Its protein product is CASSSGTGGNTDTQYF.

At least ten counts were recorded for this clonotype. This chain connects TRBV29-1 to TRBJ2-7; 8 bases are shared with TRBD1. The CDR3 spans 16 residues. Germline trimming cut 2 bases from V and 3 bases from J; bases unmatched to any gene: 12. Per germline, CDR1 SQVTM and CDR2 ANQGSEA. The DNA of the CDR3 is TGCAGCGTTGAAACGGCTAGACAGGGGCGTTTCTACGAGCAGTACTTC. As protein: CSVETARQGRFYEQYF.

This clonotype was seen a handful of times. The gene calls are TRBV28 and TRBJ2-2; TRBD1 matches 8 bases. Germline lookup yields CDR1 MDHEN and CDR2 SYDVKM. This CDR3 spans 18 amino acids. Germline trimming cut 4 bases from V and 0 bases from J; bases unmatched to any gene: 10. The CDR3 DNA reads TGTGCCAGCAGTTCGGTACAGGGGGGTAACGCGAACACCGGGGAGCTGTTTTTT. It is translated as CASSSVQGGNANTGELFF. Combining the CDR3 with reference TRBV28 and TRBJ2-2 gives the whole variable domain DVKVTQSSRYLVKRTGEKVFLECVQDMDHENMFWYRQDPGLGLRLIYFSYDVKMKEKGDIPEGYSVSREKKERFSLILESASTNQTSMYLCASSSVQGGNANTGELFFGEGSRLTVL.

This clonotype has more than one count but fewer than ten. CDR3 loop: CSARGLAGDEQYF. CDR3 coding DNA: TGCAGTGCTAGAGGTTTGGCGGGCGACGAGCAGTACTTC. The chain couples TRBV20-1 to TRBJ2-7; the D gene is possibly TRBD2 (5 bases). Trimming cost V 1 base and J 5 bases, with 12 bases left between them. Germline CDR1 and CDR2: DFQATT and SNEGSKA (reference sequence). The CDR3 covers 13 residues.

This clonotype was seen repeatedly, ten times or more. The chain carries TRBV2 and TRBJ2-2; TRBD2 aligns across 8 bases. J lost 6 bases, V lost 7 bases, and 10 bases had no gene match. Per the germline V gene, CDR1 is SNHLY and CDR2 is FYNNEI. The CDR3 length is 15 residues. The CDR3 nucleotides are TGTGCCAGCACCCCGGGGGGGAGTGGACCCGGGGAGCTGTTTTTT. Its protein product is CASTPGGSGPGELFF.

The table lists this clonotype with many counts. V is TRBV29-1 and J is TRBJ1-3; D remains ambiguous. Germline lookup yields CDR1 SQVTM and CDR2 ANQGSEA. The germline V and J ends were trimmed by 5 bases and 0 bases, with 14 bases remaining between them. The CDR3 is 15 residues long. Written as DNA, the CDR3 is TGCAGCGTTCCTGGGGAGGCAACCTCTGGAAACACCATATATTTT. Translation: CSVPGEATSGNTIYF.

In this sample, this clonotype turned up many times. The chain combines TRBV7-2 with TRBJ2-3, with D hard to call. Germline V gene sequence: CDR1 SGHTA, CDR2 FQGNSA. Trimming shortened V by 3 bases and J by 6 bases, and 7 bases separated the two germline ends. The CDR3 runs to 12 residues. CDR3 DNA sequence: TGTGCCAGCAGCTTCCTTAGGGATACGCAGTATTTT. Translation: CASSFLRDTQYF.

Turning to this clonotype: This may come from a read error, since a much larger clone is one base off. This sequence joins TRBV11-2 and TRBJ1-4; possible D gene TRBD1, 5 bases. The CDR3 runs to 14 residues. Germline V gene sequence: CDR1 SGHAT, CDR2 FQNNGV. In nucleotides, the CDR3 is TGTGCCATCAGCTCTAGGGGACCGGAAGAAAAACTGTTTTTT. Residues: CAISSRGPEEKLFF. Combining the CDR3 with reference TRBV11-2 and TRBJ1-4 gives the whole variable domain EAGVAQSPRYKIIEKRQSVAFWCNPISGHATLYWYQQILGQGPKLLIQFQNNGVVDDSQLPKDRFSAERLKGVDSTLKIQPAKLEDSAVYLCAISSRGPEEKLFFGSGTQLSVL.

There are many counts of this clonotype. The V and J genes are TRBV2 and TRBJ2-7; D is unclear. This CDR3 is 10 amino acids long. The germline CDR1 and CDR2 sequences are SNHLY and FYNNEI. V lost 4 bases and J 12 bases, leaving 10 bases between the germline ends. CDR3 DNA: TGTGCCAGCAGTGGAGGAAAGGGGTACTTC. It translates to CASSGGKGYF.

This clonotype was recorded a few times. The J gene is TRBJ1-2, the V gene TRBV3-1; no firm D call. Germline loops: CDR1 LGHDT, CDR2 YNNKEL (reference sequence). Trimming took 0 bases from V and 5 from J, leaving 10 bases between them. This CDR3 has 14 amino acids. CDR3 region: CASSQDRGIYGYTF. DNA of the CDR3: TGTGCCAGCAGCCAAGATAGAGGCATTTATGGCTACACCTTC. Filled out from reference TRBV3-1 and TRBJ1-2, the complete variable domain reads DTAVSQTPKYLVTQMGNDKSIKCEQNLGHDTMYWYKQDSKKFLKIMFSYNNKELIINETVPNRFSPKSPDKAHLNLHINSLELGDSAVYFCASSQDRGIYGYTFGSGTRLTVV.